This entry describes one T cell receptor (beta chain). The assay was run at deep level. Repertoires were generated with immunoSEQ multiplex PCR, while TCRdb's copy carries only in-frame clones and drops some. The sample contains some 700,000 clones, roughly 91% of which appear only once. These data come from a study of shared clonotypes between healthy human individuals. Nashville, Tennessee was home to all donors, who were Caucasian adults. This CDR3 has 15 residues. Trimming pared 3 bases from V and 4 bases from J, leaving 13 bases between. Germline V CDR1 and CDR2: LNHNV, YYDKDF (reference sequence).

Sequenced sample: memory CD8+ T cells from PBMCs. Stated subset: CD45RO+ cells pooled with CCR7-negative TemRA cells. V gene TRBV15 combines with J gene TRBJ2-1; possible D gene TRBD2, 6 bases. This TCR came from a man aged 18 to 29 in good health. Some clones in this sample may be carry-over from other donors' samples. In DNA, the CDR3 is TGTGCCACCAGCAGTAGCGGCAACTTGTACAATGAGCAGTTCTTC. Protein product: CATSSSGNLYNEQFF.